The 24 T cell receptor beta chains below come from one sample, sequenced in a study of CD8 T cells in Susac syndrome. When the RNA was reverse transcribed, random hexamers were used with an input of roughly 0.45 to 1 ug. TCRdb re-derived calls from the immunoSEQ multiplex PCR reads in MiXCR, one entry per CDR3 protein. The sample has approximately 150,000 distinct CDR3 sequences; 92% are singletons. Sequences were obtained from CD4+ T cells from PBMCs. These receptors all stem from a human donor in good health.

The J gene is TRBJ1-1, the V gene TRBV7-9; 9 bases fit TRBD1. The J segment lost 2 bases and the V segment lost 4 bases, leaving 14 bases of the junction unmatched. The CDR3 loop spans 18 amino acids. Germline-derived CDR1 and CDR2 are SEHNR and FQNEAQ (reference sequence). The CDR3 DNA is TGTGCCAGCAGCTCCCCCATCCGACAGGGGGGGAGAAACACTGAAGCTTTCTTT. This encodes CASSSPIRQGGRNTEAFF.

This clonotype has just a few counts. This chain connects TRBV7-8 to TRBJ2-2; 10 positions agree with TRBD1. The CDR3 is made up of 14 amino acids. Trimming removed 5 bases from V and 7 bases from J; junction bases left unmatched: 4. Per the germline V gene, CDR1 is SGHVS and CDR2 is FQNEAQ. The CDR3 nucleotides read TGTGCCAGCAGCCGGGACAGGGGAGGCGGGGAGCTGTTTTTT. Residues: CASSRDRGGGELFF.

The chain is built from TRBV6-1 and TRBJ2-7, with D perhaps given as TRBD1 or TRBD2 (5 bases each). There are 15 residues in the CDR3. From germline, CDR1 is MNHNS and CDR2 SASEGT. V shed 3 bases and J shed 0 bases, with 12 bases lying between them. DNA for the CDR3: TGTGCCAGCAGTGAGGGGACGGCAACCTCCTACGAGCAGTACTTC. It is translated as CASSEGTATSYEQYF.

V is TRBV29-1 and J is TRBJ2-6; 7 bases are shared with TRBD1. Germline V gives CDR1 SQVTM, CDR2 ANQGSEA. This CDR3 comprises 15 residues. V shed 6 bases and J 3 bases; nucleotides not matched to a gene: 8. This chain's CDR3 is CSVVDRRVGANVLTF. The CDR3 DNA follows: TGCAGCGTCGTGGACAGGCGGGTTGGGGCCAACGTCCTGACTTTC.

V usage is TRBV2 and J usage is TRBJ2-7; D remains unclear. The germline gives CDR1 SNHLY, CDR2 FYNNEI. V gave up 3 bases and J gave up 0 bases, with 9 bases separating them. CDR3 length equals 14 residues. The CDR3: CASSESWGSYEQYF. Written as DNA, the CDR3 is TGTGCCAGCAGTGAGAGCTGGGGCTCCTACGAGCAGTACTTC.

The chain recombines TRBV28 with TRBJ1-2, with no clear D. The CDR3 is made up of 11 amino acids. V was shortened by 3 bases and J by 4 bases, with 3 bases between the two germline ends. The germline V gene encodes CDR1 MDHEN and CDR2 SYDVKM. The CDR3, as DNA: TGTGCCAGCAGTTTGCTCTATGGCTACACCTTC. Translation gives CASSLLYGYTF.

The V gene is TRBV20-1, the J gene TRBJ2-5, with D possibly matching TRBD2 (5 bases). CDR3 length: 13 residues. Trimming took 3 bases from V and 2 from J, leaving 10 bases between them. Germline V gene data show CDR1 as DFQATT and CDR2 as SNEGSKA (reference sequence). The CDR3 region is CSASGMGQETQYF. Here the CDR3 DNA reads TGCAGTGCTAGCGGGATGGGACAAGAGACCCAGTACTTC.

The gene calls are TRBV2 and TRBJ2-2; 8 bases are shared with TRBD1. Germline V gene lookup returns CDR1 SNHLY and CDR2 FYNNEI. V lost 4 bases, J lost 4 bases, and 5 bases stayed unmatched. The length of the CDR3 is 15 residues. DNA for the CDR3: TGTGCCAGCAGTGGGGGACAGGCGAGCACCGGGGAGCTGTTTTTT. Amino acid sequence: CASSGGQASTGELFF.

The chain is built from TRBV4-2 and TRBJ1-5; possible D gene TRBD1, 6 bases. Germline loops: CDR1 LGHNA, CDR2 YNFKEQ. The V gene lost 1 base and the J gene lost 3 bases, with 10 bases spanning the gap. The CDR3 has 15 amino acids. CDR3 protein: CASSQGDRNNQPQHF. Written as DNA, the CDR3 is TGTGCCAGCAGCCAAGGCGACAGGAACAATCAGCCCCAGCATTTT.

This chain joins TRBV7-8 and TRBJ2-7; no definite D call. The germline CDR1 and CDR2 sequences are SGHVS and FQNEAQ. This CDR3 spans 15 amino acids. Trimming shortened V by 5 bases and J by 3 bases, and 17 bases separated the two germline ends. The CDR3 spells CASSQSTRPDYEQYF. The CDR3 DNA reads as TGTGCCAGCAGCCAGTCGACACGACCGGACTACGAGCAGTACTTC. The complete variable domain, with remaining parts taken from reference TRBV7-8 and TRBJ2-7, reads GAGVSQSPRYKVAKRGQDVALRCDPISGHVSLFWYQQALGQGPEFLTYFQNEAQLDKSGLPSDRFFAERPEGSVSTLKIQRTQQEDSAVYLCASSQSTRPDYEQYFGPGTRLTVT.

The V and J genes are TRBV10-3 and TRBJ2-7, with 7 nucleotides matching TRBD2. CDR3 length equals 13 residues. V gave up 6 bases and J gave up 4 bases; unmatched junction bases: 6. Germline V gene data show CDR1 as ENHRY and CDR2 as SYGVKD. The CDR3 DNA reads TGTGCCATCAGAGCGGGACCCTTATACGAGCAGTACTTC. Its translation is CAIRAGPLYEQYF.

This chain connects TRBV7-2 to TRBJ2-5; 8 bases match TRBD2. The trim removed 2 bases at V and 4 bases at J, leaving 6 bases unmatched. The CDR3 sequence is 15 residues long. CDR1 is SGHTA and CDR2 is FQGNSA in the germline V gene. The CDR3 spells CASSLLAGTPETQYF. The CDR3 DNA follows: TGTGCCAGCAGCTTATTAGCGGGGACCCCAGAGACCCAGTACTTC.

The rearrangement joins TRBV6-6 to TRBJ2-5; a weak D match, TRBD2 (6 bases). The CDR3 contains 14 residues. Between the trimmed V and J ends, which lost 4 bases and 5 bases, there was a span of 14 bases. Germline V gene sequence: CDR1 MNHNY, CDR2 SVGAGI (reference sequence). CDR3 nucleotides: TGTGCCAGCAGTTCGCCGGGACTTGGGGAGACCCAGTACTTC. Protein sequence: CASSSPGLGETQYF.

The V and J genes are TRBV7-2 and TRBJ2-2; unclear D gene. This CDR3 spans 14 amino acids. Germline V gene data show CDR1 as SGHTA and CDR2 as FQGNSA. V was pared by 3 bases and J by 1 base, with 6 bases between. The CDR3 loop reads CASSFARNTGELFF. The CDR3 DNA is TGTGCCAGCAGCTTCGCCAGGAACACCGGGGAGCTGTTTTTT.

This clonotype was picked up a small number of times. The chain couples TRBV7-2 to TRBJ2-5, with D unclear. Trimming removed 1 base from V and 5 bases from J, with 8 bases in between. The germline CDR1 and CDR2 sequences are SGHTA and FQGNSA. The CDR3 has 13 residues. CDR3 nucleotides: TGTGCCAGCAGCTTAGGACTCCGGGAGACCCAGTACTTC. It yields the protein CASSLGLRETQYF.

The CDR3 sequence: CASSILFDSGANVLTF. CDR3 bases: TGTGCCAGTAGTATATTATTTGACTCTGGGGCCAACGTCCTGACTTTC. The chain has TRBV19 and TRBJ2-6; D unresolved. This CDR3 spans 16 amino acids. Germline loops: CDR1 LNHDA, CDR2 SQIVND (reference sequence). The V and J ends lost 2 bases and 0 bases respectively, with 8 bases between them.

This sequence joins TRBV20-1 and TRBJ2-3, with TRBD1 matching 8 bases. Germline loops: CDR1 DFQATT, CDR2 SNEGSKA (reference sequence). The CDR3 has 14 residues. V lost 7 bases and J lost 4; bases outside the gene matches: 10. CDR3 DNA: TGCAGTGTTCTTCGGACAGGGTCGGCAGATACGCAGTATTTT. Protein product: CSVLRTGSADTQYF.

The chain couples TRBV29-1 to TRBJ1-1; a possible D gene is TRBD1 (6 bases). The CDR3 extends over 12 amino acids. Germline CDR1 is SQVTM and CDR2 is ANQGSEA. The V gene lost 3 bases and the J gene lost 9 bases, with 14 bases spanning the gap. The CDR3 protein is CSVESGGPQAFF. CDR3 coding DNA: TGCAGCGTTGAGTCCGGGGGCCCACAAGCTTTCTTT. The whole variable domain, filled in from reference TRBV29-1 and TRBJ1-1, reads SAVISQKPSRDICQRGTSLTIQCQVDSQVTMMFWYRQQPGQSLTLIATANQGSEATYESGFVIDKFPISRPNLTFSTLTVSNMSPEDSSIYLCSVESGGPQAFFGQGTRLTVV.

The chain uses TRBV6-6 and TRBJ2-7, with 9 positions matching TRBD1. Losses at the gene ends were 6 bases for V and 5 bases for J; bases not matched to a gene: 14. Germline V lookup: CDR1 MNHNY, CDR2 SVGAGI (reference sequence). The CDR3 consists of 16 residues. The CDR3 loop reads CASSHGQGWKLNEQYF. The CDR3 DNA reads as TGTGCCAGCAGCCACGGACAGGGGTGGAAGCTGAACGAGCAGTACTTC.

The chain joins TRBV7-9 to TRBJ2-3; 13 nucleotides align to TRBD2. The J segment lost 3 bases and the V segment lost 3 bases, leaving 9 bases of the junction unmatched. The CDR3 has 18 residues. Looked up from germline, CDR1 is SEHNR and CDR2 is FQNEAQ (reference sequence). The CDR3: CASSFTSGRALYTDTQYF. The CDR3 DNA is TGTGCCAGCAGCTTCACTAGCGGGAGGGCCTTATATACAGATACGCAGTATTTT. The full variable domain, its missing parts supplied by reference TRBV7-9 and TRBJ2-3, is DTGVSQNPRHKITKRGQNVTFRCDPISEHNRLYWYRQTLGQGPEFLTYFQNEAQLEKSRLLSDRFSAERPKGSFSTLEIQRTEQGDSAMYLCASSFTSGRALYTDTQYFGPGTRLTVL.

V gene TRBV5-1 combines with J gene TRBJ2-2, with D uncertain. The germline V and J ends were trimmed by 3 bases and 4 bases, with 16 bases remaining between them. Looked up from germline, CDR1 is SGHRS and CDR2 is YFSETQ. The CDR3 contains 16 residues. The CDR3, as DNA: TGCGCCAGCAGCTATGGGCTTTGGTCGGTCACCGGGGAGCTGTTTTTT. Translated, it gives CASSYGLWSVTGELFF.

CDR3 sequence (DNA): TGCGCCAGCAGCTTAAAGGGCCAAGCTGGGGACACTGAAGCTTTCTTT. Protein: CASSLKGQAGDTEAFF. The chain joins TRBV5-1 to TRBJ1-1; D not resolved. With 2 bases removed from V and 3 bases from J, the gap between germline ends came to 17 bases. Per the germline V gene, CDR1 is SGHRS and CDR2 is YFSETQ. The CDR3 sequence is 16 residues long.

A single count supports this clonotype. The DNA of the CDR3 is TGCAGCGTGACAGGGGGTGGCAATCAGCCCCAGCATTTT. It translates to CSVTGGGNQPQHF. The chain employs TRBV29-1 and TRBJ1-5; 9 bases are shared with TRBD1. The germline gives CDR1 SQVTM, CDR2 ANQGSEA. The CDR3 runs to 13 residues. Losses at the gene ends were 6 bases for V and 2 bases for J; bases not matched to a gene: 2.

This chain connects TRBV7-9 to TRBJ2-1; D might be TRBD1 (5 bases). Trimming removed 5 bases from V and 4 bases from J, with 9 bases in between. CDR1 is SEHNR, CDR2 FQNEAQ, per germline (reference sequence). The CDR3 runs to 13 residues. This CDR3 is CASSPDSYNEQFF. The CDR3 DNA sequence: TGTGCCAGCAGCCCTGACAGTTACAATGAGCAGTTCTTC.